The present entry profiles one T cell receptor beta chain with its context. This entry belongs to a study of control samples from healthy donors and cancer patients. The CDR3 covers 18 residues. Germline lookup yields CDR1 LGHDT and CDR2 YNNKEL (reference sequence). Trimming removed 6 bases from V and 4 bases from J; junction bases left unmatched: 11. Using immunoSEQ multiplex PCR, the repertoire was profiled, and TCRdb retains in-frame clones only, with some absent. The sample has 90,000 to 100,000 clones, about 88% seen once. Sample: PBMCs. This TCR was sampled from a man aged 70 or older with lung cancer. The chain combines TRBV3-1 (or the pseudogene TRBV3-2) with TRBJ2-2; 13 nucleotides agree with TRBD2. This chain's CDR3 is CASSPTSGGAWVTGELFF. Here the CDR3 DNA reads TGTGCCAGCAGTCCTACTAGCGGGGGGGCCTGGGTCACCGGGGAGCTGTTTTTT.